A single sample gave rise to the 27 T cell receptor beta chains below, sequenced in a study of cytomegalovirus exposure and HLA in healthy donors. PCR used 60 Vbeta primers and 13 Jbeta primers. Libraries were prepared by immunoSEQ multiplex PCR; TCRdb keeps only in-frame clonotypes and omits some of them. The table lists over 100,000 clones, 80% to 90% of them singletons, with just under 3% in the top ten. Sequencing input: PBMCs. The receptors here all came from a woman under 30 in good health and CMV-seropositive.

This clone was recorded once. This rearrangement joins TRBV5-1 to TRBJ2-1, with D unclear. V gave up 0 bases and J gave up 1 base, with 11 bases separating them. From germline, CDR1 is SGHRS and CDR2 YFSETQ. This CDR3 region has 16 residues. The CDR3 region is CASSLAETFSYNEQFF. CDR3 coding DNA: TGCGCCAGCAGCTTGGCCGAGACTTTTTCCTACAATGAGCAGTTCTTC. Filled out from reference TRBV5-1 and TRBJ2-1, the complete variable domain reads KAGVTQTPRYLIKTRGQQVTLSCSPISGHRSVSWYQQTPGQGLQFLFEYFSETQRNKGNFPGRFSGRQFSNSRSEMNVSTLELGDSALYLCASSLAETFSYNEQFFGPGTRLTVL.

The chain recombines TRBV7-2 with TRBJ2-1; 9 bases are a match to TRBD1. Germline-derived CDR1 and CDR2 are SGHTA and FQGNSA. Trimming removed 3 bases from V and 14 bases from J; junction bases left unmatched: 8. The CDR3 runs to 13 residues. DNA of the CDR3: TGTGCCAGCAGCTTGGACGGGACAGGGCAGGAGTTCTTC. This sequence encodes CASSLDGTGQEFF.

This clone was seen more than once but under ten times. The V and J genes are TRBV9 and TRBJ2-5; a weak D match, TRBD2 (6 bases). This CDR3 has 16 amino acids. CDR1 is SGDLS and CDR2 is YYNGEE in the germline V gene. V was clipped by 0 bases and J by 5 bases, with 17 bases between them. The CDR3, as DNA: TGTGCCAGCAGCGTAGGTTTAGCGGAGTCTTCTGAGACCCAGTACTTC. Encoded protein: CASSVGLAESSETQYF.

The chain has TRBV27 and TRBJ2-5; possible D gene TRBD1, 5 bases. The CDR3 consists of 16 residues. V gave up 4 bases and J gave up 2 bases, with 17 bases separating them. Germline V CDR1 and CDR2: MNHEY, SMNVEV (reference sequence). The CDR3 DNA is TGTGCCAGCAGTTCGCGACAGAGACTCAGGCAAGAGACCCAGTACTTC. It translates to CASSSRQRLRQETQYF.

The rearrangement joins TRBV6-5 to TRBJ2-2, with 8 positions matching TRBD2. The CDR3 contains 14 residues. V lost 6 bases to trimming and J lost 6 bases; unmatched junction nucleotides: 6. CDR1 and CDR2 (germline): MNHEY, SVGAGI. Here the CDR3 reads CASRGLGKPGELFF. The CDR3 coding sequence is TGTGCCAGCAGGGGACTAGGCAAACCCGGGGAGCTGTTTTTT.

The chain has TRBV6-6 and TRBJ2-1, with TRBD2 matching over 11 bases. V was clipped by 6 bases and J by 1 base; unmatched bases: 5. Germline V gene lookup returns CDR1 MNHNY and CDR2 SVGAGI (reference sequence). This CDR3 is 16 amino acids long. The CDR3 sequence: CASSSTSGGSYNEQFF. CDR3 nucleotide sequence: TGTGCCAGCAGCTCCACTAGCGGGGGTTCCTACAATGAGCAGTTCTTC.

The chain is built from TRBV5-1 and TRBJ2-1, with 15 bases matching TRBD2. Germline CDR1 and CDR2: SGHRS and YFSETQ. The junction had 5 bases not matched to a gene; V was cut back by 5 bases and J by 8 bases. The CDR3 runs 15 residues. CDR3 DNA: TGCGCCAGCAGGCGGACTAGCGGGGGGGGCGATGAGCAGTTCTTC. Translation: CASRRTSGGGDEQFF.

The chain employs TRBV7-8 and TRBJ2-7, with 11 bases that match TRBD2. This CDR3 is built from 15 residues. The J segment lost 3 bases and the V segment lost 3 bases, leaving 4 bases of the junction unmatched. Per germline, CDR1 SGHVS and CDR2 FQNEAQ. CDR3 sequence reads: CASSLGLAGGYEQYF. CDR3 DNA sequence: TGTGCCAGCAGCTTGGGTCTAGCGGGGGGCTACGAGCAGTACTTC.

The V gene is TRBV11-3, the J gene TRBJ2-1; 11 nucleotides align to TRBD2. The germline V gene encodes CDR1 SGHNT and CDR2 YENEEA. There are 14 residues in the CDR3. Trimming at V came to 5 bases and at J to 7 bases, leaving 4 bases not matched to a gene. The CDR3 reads CASSISGGANEQFF. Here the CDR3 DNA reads TGTGCCAGCAGCATTAGCGGGGGGGCGAATGAGCAGTTCTTC.

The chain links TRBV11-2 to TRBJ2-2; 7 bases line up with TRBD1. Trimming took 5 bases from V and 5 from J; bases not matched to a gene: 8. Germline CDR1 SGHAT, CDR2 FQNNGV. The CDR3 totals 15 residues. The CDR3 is CASSPGTVKTGELFF. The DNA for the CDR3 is TGTGCCAGCAGCCCCGGGACAGTCAAGACCGGGGAGCTGTTTTTT.

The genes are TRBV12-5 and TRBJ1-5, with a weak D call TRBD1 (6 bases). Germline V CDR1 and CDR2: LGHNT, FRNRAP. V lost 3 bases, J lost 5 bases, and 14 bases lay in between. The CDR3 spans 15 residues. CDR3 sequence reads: CASGFSLGGDQPQHF. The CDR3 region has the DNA TGTGCTAGTGGTTTCAGTTTAGGGGGAGATCAGCCCCAGCATTTT.

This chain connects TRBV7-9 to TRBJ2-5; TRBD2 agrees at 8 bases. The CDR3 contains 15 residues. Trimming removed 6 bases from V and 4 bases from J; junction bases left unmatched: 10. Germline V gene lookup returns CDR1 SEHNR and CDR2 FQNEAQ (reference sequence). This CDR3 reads CASSRLARGRETQYF. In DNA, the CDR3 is TGTGCCAGCAGTCGACTAGCGCGGGGGAGAGAGACCCAGTACTTC.

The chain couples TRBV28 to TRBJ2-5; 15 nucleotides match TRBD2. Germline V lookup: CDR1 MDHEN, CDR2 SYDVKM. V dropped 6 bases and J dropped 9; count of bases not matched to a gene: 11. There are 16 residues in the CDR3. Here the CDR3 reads CASRPTGLAGGRAQYF. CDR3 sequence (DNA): TGTGCCAGCAGGCCCACGGGACTAGCGGGGGGCCGGGCCCAGTACTTC.

Here the CDR3 reads CASSLDSQGAYEQYF. As DNA, the CDR3 is TGTGCCAGCAGCTTGGACTCACAGGGAGCCTACGAGCAGTACTTC. The chain couples TRBV5-4 to TRBJ2-7, with D possibly matching TRBD1 (6 bases). The germline gives CDR1 SGHNT, CDR2 YYREEE (reference sequence). The CDR3 loop spans 15 amino acids. The ends were cut back, 0 bases at V and 2 bases at J, with 12 bases in the middle.

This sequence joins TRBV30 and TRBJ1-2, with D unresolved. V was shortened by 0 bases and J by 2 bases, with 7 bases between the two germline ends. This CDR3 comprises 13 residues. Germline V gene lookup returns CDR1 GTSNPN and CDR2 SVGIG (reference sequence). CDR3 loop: CAWSVGRNYGYTF. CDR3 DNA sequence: TGTGCCTGGAGTGTAGGGAGGAACTATGGCTACACCTTC.

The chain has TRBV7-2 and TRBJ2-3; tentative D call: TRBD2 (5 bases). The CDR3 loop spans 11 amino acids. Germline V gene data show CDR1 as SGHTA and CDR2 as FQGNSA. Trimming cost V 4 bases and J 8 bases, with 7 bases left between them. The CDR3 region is CASSSEGTQYF. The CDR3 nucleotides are TGTGCCAGCAGCTCAGAGGGTACGCAGTATTTT.

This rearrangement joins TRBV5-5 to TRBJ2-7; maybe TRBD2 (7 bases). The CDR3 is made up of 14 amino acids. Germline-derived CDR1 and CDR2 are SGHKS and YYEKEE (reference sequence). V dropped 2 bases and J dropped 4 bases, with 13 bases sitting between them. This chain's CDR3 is CASSFGGALYEQYF. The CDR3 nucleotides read TGTGCCAGCAGCTTTGGGGGGGCTCTATACGAGCAGTACTTC.

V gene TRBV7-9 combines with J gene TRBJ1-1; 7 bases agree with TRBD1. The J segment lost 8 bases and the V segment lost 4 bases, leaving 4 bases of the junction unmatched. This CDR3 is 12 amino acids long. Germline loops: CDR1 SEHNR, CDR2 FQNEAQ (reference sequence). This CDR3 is CASSSGGGEAFF. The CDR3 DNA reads TGTGCCAGCAGCTCCGGAGGGGGCGAAGCTTTCTTT.

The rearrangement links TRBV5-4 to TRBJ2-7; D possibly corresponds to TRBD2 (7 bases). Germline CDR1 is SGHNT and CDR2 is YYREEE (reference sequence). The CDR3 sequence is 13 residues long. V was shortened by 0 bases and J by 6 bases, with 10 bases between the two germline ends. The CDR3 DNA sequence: TGTGCCAGCAGCTTGGGGCGGGGGCTCGAGCAGTACTTC. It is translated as CASSLGRGLEQYF.

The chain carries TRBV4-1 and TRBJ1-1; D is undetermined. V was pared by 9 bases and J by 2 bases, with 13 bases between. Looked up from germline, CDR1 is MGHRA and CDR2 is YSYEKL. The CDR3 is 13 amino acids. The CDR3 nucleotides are TGCGCCAGTACCTTGGGCAGCAACACTGAAGCTTTCTTT. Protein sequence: CASTLGSNTEAFF.

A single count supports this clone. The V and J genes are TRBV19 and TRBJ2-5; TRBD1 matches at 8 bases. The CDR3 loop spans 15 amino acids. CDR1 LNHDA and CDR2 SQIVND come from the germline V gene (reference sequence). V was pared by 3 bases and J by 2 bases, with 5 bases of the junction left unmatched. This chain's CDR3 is CASSMTGAQQETQYF. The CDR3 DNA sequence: TGTGCCAGTAGTATGACAGGGGCCCAACAAGAGACCCAGTACTTC.

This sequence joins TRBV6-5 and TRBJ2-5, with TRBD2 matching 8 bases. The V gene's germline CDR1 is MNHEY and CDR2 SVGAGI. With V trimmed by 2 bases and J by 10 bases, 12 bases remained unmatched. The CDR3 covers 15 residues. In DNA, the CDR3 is TGTGCCAGCAGTTACACGGGGAGCGGGGGAAAGGACCAGTACTTC. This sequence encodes CASSYTGSGGKDQYF.

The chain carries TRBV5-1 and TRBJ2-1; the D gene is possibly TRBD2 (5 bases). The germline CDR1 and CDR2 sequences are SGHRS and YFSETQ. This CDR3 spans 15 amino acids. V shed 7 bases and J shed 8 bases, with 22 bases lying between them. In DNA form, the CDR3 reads TGCGCCAGCTGTCAAACGGGGTTCCCCACTGATGAGCAGTTCTTC. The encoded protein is CASCQTGFPTDEQFF.

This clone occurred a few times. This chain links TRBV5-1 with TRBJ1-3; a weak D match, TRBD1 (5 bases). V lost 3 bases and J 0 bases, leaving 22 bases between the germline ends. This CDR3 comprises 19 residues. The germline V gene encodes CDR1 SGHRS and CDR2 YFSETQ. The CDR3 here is CASSSTGSLGPFSGNTIYF. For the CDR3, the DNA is TGCGCCAGCAGCTCCACAGGTTCCCTCGGGCCCTTCTCTGGAAACACCATATATTTT.

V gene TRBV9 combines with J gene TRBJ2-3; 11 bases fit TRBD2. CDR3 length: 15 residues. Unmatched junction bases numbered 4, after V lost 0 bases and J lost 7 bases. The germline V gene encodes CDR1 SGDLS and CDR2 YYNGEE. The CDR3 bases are TGTGCCAGCAGCGTAGATAGCGGGGGGGGGTATACGCAGTATTTT. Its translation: CASSVDSGGGYTQYF.

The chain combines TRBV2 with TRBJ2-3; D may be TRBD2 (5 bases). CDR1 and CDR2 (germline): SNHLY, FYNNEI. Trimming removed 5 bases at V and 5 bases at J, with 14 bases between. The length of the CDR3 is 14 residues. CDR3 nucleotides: TGTGCCAGCAGTCCTAGCTTCGCTGAAGATACGCAGTATTTT. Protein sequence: CASSPSFAEDTQYF.

CDR3: CASSPRERSEQYF. CDR3 DNA sequence: TGTGCCAGCAGCCCCCGGGAGCGTTCAGAGCAGTACTTC. The chain recombines TRBV2 with TRBJ2-7, with D perhaps TRBD2 (6 bases). V was trimmed by 6 bases and J by 7 bases, leaving 16 bases between them. CDR3 length: 13 residues. Per the germline V gene, CDR1 is SNHLY and CDR2 is FYNNEI.